The present TCR beta chain was sequenced within a study of control samples from healthy donors and cancer patients. The CDR3 consists of 16 residues. With V trimmed by 5 bases and J by 5 bases, 14 bases remained unmatched. Germline CDR1 reads SGHAT; CDR2 reads FQNNGV. Sequencing was performed with immunoSEQ multiplex PCR; in TCRdb, only in-frame clones are kept and a portion is missing. The table records 150,000 or so clones, roughly 90% of them present only once. The chain joins TRBV11-2 to TRBJ2-5, with 7 bases matching TRBD2. The sequence was obtained from a woman in her twenties or thirties in good health. The sample was blood. CDR3 loop: CASSRGERGSWETQYF. The CDR3 region has the DNA TGTGCCAGCAGCCGGGGCGAGCGGGGATCTTGGGAGACCCAGTACTTC.